These 20 T cell receptor beta chains were sequenced from one sample in a study of vaccination and CD4 T cells after COVID-19. Treatment reported: roughly ten-day PBMC culture with coronavirus spike peptide pools or control peptides (ViraFEST assay). No cognate antigen is known for these TCRs. Sequencing of cultured CD4+ T cell DNA used the Oncomine TCR Beta short-read assay. One entry per CDR3 protein, called by TCRdb with MiXCR from the PCR reads. The sample lists around 9,500 distinct CDR3 sequences, 51% occurring once. Input material: CD4+ T cells from blood, cultured in vitro. The receptors were gathered from a human donor who had recovered from COVID-19.

This chain joins TRBV15 and TRBJ1-2, with D tentatively TRBD1 (5 bases). The germline CDR1 and CDR2 sequences are LNHNV and YYDKDF (reference sequence). The CDR3 length is 15 residues. Trimming stripped 0 bases from V and 1 base from J, with 9 bases between. The CDR3 region is CATSRDTGVNYGYTF. CDR3 sequence (DNA): TGTGCCACCAGCAGAGACACAGGCGTTAACTATGGCTACACCTTC.

The chain carries TRBV7-9 and TRBJ1-1; no firm D call. V dropped 4 bases and J dropped 1 base, with 4 bases sitting between them. Per germline, CDR1 SEHNR and CDR2 FQNEAQ (reference sequence). This CDR3 contains 12 residues. CDR3 amino acids: CASSWENTEAFF. The CDR3 DNA reads TGTGCCAGCAGCTGGGAGAACACTGAAGCTTTCTTT.

The gene calls are TRBV20-1 and TRBJ2-7, with D possibly being TRBD1 (6 bases). Germline V gene sequence: CDR1 DFQATT, CDR2 SNEGSKA (reference sequence). Deletions cut 1 base from V and 3 bases from J, with 13 bases between. The CDR3 loop spans 14 amino acids. This CDR3 reads CSARGSGALYEQYF. CDR3 nucleotide sequence: TGCAGTGCTAGAGGGTCAGGGGCTCTCTACGAGCAGTACTTC.

There are a few counts of this clonotype. The CDR3 loop reads CATSDLWGLSNQPQHF. The CDR3 nucleotides are TGTGCCACCAGTGATTTGTGGGGGCTGAGCAATCAGCCCCAGCATTTT. The chain combines TRBV24-1 with TRBJ1-5; TRBD1 might be the D (6 bases). Trimming took 0 bases from V and 1 from J, leaving 9 bases between them. The CDR3 totals 16 residues. From germline, CDR1 is KGHDR and CDR2 SFDVKD.

V and J are TRBV11-3 and TRBJ1-3; D remains ambiguous. Trimming took 6 bases from V and 0 from J, leaving 6 bases between them. The length of the CDR3 is 13 residues. Germline V gene lookup returns CDR1 SGHNT and CDR2 YENEEA. CDR3 DNA sequence: TGTGCCAGCAGGACCGACTCTGGAAACACCATATATTTT. This codes for CASRTDSGNTIYF.

The chain employs TRBV19 and TRBJ1-2; D is undetermined. CDR3 size: 13 residues. Germline CDR1 reads LNHDA; CDR2 reads SQIVND (reference sequence). V dropped 5 bases and J dropped 4 bases, with 11 bases sitting between them. CDR3 DNA: TGTGCCAGTAGTCAGACCCGGGGCTATGGCTACACCTTC. Protein sequence: CASSQTRGYGYTF.

A remark on this clonotype: This CDR3 is missing its conserved last phenylalanine or tryptophan, likely due to a read error. V gene TRBV24-1 combines with J gene TRBJ1-5, with 7 bases aligning to TRBD1. Germline CDR1 and CDR2: KGHDR and SFDVKD. Germline trimming cut 3 bases from V and 4 bases from J; bases unmatched to any gene: 5. This CDR3 region has 15 residues. The CDR3 coding sequence is TGTGCCACCAGTGATACAGGGGCTGGGAATCAGCCCCAGCATTAT. Translated, it gives CATSDTGAGNQPQHY.

This CDR3 is CASSHKTAEANVLTF. The CDR3 nucleotides are TGTGCCAGCAGCCACAAGACCGCGGAGGCCAACGTCCTGACTTTC. This rearrangement joins TRBV5-5 to TRBJ2-6, with unresolved D. Between the trimmed V and J ends, which lost 4 bases and 6 bases, there was a span of 14 bases. Looked up from germline, CDR1 is SGHKS and CDR2 is YYEKEE (reference sequence). The CDR3 runs to 15 residues.

V usage is TRBV7-2 and J usage is TRBJ1-4, with TRBD1 as a possible D gene (6 bases). Trimming removed 5 bases from V and 8 bases from J, with 15 bases in between. CDR1 SGHTA and CDR2 FQGNSA come from the germline V gene. The CDR3 totals 14 residues. The CDR3 sequence: CASSRGGRWEKLFF. The CDR3 DNA is TGTGCCAGCAGCCGAGGGGGACGGTGGGAAAAACTGTTTTTT.

This clonotype was detected only a few times. CDR3 amino acids: CAWAGDRRNTIYF. CDR3 bases: TGTGCCTGGGCGGGGGACAGAAGGAACACCATATATTTT. This chain joins TRBV30 and TRBJ1-3, with 7 bases lining up with TRBD1. Looked up from germline, CDR1 is GTSNPN and CDR2 is SVGIG (reference sequence). Trimming took 5 bases from V and 7 from J; bases not matched to a gene: 8. CDR3 length: 13 residues.

The V and J genes are TRBV4-1 and TRBJ1-5, with 8 bases matching TRBD1. Per the germline V gene, CDR1 is MGHRA and CDR2 is YSYEKL. There are 14 residues in the CDR3. After removal of 2 bases from V and 7 bases from J, the junction contained 4 bases not matched to a gene. For the CDR3, the DNA is TGCGCCAGCAGCCAAATACAGGGGGGACAGCCCCAGCATTTT. Translated: CASSQIQGGQPQHF.

V and J are TRBV19 and TRBJ2-2, with 13 bases that match TRBD2. Trimming removed 5 bases from V and 4 bases from J; junction bases left unmatched: 4. This CDR3 has 16 amino acids. The V gene's germline CDR1 is LNHDA and CDR2 SQIVND (reference sequence). Here the CDR3 reads CASSRLAGGLTGELFF. In DNA form, the CDR3 reads TGTGCCAGTAGTCGACTAGCGGGGGGCCTCACCGGGGAGCTGTTTTTT.

V gene TRBV6-5 combines with J gene TRBJ2-3; possibly TRBD2 for D (6 bases). The CDR3 is made up of 15 amino acids. Germline V gives CDR1 MNHEY, CDR2 SVGAGI. V lost 2 bases and J 6 bases, leaving 15 bases between the germline ends. The CDR3 nucleotides read TGTGCCAGCAGTTACGGATCTCGGGAGAGGGATACGCAGTATTTT. Translated, it gives CASSYGSRERDTQYF.

In nucleotides, the CDR3 is TGTGCCAGCAGCTCCATGGGTCGGGGAAATGAGCAGTTCTTC. Its protein is CASSSMGRGNEQFF. V gene TRBV7-2 combines with J gene TRBJ2-1; a weak D match, TRBD2 (5 bases). Germline V gene sequence: CDR1 SGHTA, CDR2 FQGNSA. The V end was cut by 4 bases, the J end by 7 bases, with 14 bases between. The CDR3 has 14 residues.

Only a few counts were recorded for this clonotype. This rearrangement joins TRBV2 to TRBJ1-5; D is uncertain. CDR1 and CDR2 from the germline V gene are SNHLY and FYNNEI. The CDR3 is made up of 12 amino acids. V lost 7 bases, J lost 3 bases, and 7 bases lay in between. As DNA, the CDR3 is TGTGCCAGCATGACCGACAATCAGCCCCAGCATTTT. This translates into CASMTDNQPQHF. The whole variable domain, remainder taken from reference TRBV2 and TRBJ1-5, is EPEVTQTPSHQVTQMGQEVILRCVPISNHLYFYWYRQILGQKVEFLVSFYNNEISEKSEIFDDQFSVERPDGSNFTLKIRSTKLEDSAMYFCASMTDNQPQHFGDGTRLSIL.

A word on this clonotype: One end of the junction varies from germline; a read error may be responsible. This chain joins TRBV5-1 and TRBJ2-2, with D possibly TRBD2 on 5 matching bases. The CDR3 loop spans 13 amino acids. Germline CDR1 reads SGHRS; CDR2 reads YFSETQ. DNA for the CDR3: TGCGCCAGCAGCTGGGAAGTTCCCGGGGAGCTGTTTTTC. Translation: CASSWEVPGELFF.

The sample holds a few counts of this clonotype. The CDR3 is CATSGSEGRDTGELFF. In DNA form, the CDR3 reads TGTGCCACCAGTGGCTCCGAGGGGCGGGACACCGGGGAGCTGTTTTTT. This chain uses TRBV24-1 with TRBJ2-2; D possibly matches TRBD1 or TRBD2 (5 bases each). With 5 bases removed from V and 3 bases from J, the gap between germline ends came to 15 bases. The CDR3 length is 16 residues. Germline CDR1 KGHDR, CDR2 SFDVKD.

The chain recombines TRBV19 with TRBJ2-2; 11 bases match TRBD1. This CDR3 is built from 16 residues. CDR1 is LNHDA and CDR2 is SQIVND in the germline V gene (reference sequence). V gave up 2 bases and J gave up 5 bases; unmatched junction bases: 4. The CDR3 DNA is TGTGCCAGTAGTATACGGGACAGGGGGGGGACCGGGGAGCTGTTTTTT. It yields the protein CASSIRDRGGTGELFF.

The chain carries TRBV25-1 and TRBJ1-2; 8 bases map to TRBD1. The V segment lost 5 bases and the J segment 7 bases; nucleotides outside the gene matches: 9. The germline V gene encodes CDR1 MGHDK and CDR2 SYGVNS. The CDR3 consists of 14 residues. The CDR3, as DNA: TGTGCCAGCAGTCGGCAGGGGGCGTTGGGTGGCTACACCTTC. Residues: CASSRQGALGGYTF.

The chain uses TRBV7-9 and TRBJ1-2; 7 bases are a match to TRBD1. There are 15 residues in the CDR3. In germline, CDR1 is SEHNR, CDR2 FQNEAQ (reference sequence). With 4 bases clipped from V and 8 bases from J, the junction kept 13 bases outside the gene matches. The DNA for the CDR3 is TGTGCCAGCAGCTCAGGGGGTTGGTCGGGGGACGGCTACACCTTC. Protein sequence: CASSSGGWSGDGYTF.